This TCR beta chain was recorded in a study of blood T cell repertoires in COVID-19. Profiling relied on immunoSEQ multiplex PCR, and the TCRdb table lists in-frame clones only, not all of them. The data show roughly 120,000 clones, with around 80% seen just once and around 4% held by the top ten. The germline V gene has CDR1 LNHDA and CDR2 SQIVND (reference sequence). This CDR3 contains 13 residues. Trimming stripped 6 bases from V and 6 bases from J, with 11 bases between. This chain joins TRBV19 and TRBJ2-2, with D possibly matching TRBD1 (6 bases). The sequencing input was peripheral blood. The receptor's source is a human donor in a cohort sampled during active or convalescent COVID-19. CDR3 protein: CASRTQGAGELFF. The DNA of the CDR3 is TGTGCCAGTAGGACACAGGGAGCCGGGGAGCTGTTTTTT.